The T cell receptor beta chain described here comes from a study of blood T cell repertoires in COVID-19. Study in general: T cells, B-cell-depleted T cells, or PBMCs supplied cDNA or gDNA.

Measured with immunoSEQ multiplex PCR; TCRdb has only the in-frame clones, and not every one. The profile shows hundreds of thousands of clones, over 70% of them singletons. The receptor's source is a woman aged 45-60 years with COVID-19, enrolled during active disease. The sequenced material came from peripheral blood.

The CDR3: CASHRGTVSSYEQYF. CDR3 sequence (DNA): TGCGCCTCTCACAGGGGGACGGTCAGCTCCTACGAGCAGTACTTC. The J gene is TRBJ2-7, the V gene TRBV5-1, with 8 bases lining up with TRBD1. The CDR3 extends over 15 amino acids. The germline CDR1 and CDR2 sequences are SGHRS and YFSETQ. The V and J ends lost 10 bases and 0 bases, in that order; junction bases with no gene match: 12.